This TCR beta chain was identified during a study of T cells in Graves' hyperthyroidism and ophthalmopathy. Germline CDR1 and CDR2: MNHNS and SASEGT. The junction had 5 bases not matched to a gene; V was cut back by 7 bases and J by 2 bases. This CDR3 region has 13 residues. Study observations and caveats: Ophthalmopathy stood apart from stable hyperthyroidism in a 13 V-J model. Expanded thyroid clonotypes (above 0.001) were mostly also found in blood.

RNA transcripts served as the template for amplifying TCR beta CDR3 regions. HTBI primers drove first-round RT-PCR of the TCR CDR3. TCRdb redid the calling of the multiplex PCR reads with MiXCR, one entry per CDR3 protein. The sample has under 650,000 distinct CDR3 sequences, 15% to 20% seen once; the top ten hold 3.8%. With a duration under 2 months, the hyperthyroidism was newly diagnosed in patients aged 18 to 65. PBMCs were collected from an approximately 9.3 ml volume of fresh peripheral blood. In this sample, this clonotype turned up a few times. The antigen is not known. This chain uses TRBV6-1 with TRBJ2-7, with TRBD1 matching 7 bases. The sample was blood. This clonotype originated in a woman aged 30 to 39 with Graves' hyperthyroidism. CDR3 sequence (DNA): TGTGCCAGCACCTACGGGACAGCCTACGAGCAGTACTTC. Residues: CASTYGTAYEQYF.